The entry below describes one TCR beta chain. These data originate in a study of blood T cell repertoires in COVID-19. Study background: Sample material is recorded as cDNA or gDNA derived from T cells, B-cell-depleted T cells, or PBMCs.

Original processing methods: Amplification of reference gene primers was used by the study to estimate nucleated cell counts. The method was immunoSEQ multiplex PCR; TCRdb's version includes in-frame clones alone and lacks a portion of them. That table supplies the V and J calls and clone size; D and trimming were determined from the DNA. The sample includes 150,000 to 200,000 clones, around 82% of them seen just once. The CDR3 is 14 residues long. After removal of 5 bases from V and 0 bases from J, the junction contained 4 bases not matched to a gene. Looked up from germline, CDR1 is MNHEY and CDR2 is SMNVEV (reference sequence).

This chain links TRBV27 with TRBJ2-7; 7 nucleotides match TRBD1. This receptor was taken from a man aged 55 to 70 with active or convalescent COVID-19. Sequences were obtained from peripheral blood. The CDR3 DNA reads TGTGCCAGCAGTCGTGACAGGGCCTCCTACGAGCAGTACTTC. This gives the protein CASSRDRASYEQYF.